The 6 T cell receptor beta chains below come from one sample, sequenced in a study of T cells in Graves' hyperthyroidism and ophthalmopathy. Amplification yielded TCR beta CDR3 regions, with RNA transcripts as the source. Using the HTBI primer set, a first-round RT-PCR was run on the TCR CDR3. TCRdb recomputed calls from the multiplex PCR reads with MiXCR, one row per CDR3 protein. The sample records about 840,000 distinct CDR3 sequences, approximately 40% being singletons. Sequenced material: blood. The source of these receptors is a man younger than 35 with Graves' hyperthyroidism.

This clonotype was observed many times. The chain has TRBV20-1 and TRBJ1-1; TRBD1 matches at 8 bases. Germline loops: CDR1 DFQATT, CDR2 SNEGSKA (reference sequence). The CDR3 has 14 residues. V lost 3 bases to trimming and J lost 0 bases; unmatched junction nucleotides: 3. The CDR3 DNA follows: TGCAGTGCTAGGGACAGGGCTTTGAACACTGAAGCTTTCTTT. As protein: CSARDRALNTEAFF.

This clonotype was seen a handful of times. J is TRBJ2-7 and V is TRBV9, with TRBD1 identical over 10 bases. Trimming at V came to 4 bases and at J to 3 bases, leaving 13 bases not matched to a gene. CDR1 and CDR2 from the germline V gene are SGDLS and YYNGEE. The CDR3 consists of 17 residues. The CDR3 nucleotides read TGTGCCAGCAGCCCTAGGGGGACGACAGGGGGCTACTACGAGCAGTACTTC. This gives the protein CASSPRGTTGGYYEQYF.

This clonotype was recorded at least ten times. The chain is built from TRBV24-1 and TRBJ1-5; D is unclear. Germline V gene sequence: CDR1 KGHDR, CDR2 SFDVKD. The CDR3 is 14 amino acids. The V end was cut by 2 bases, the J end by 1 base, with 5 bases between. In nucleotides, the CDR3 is TGTGCCACCAGTGATTCGATGAGCAATCAGCCCCAGCATTTT. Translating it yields CATSDSMSNQPQHF.

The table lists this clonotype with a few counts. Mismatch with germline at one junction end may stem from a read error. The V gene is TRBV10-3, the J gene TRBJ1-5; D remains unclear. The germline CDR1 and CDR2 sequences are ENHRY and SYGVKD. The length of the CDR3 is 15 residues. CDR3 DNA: TGTGCCAGCAGTGCTGACACCGAAGGCAATCAGCCCCAGCATTTT. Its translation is CASSADTEGNQPQHF.

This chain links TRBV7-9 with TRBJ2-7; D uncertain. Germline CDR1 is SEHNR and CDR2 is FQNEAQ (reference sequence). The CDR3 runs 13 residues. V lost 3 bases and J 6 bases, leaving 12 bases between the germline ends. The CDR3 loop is CASSFYLESEQYF. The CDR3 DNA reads TGTGCCAGCAGCTTTTATCTTGAGAGCGAGCAGTACTTC.

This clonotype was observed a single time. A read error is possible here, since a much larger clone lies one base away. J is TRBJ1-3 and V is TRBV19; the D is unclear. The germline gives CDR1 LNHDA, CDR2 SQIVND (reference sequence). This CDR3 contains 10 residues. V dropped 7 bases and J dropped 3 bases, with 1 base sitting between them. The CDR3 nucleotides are TGTGCCAGTAATGGAAACACCATATATTTT. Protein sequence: CASNGNTIYF. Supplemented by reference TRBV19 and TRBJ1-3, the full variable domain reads DGGITQSPKYLFRKEGQNVTLSCEQNLNHDAMYWYRQDPGQGLRLIYYSQIVNDFQKGDIAEGYSVSREKKESFPLTVTSAQKNPTAFYLCASNGNTIYFGEGSWLTVV.